This entry lists 27 T cell receptor beta chains sequenced from one sample in a study of T cell responses to AZD1222 COVID-19 vaccine (dated by TCRdb to the early 2020s). This specimen's time point label, interpreted: baseline before first vaccination. Read against the paper, the sample's treatment or condition label means: meningococcal conjugate vaccine given as trial control. The protocol used for the library was the immunoSEQ multiplex PCR assay. In its TCRdb copy, this immuneACCESS table keeps in-frame sequences only and misses some clones. Where compared with another copy, unresolved V genes explain less than half of these, and the others have no known cause. The sample yields 130,000 or so clones; approximately 93% were counted once. The top ten constitute 0.85% to 0.95% of the sample. The material sequenced was peripheral blood, taken on day 0 of MenACWY control vaccination. The receptors stem from an adult in good health.

V usage is TRBV6-5 and J usage is TRBJ1-2; no firm D call. This CDR3 is 15 amino acids long. Germline assignment: CDR1 MNHEY and CDR2 SVGAGI. Trimming cost V 0 bases and J 4 bases, with 12 bases left between them. In DNA form, the CDR3 reads TGTGCCAGCAGTTACTCGAGTCTAACTTTCTATGGCTACACCTTC. It specifies CASSYSSLTFYGYTF.

The chain joins TRBV3-1 (or the pseudogene TRBV3-2) to TRBJ1-2; possibly TRBD1 for D (5 bases). This CDR3 has 18 amino acids. Trimming pared 0 bases from V and 1 base from J, leaving 18 bases between. Germline lookup yields CDR1 LGHDT and CDR2 YNNKEL (reference sequence). CDR3 in DNA: TGTGCCAGCAGCCAAGACCCACGGAGGGACGGAAGTAACTATGGCTACACCTTC. This codes for CASSQDPRRDGSNYGYTF.

The chain couples TRBV6-5 to TRBJ1-2; D is uncertain. Germline V gene data show CDR1 as MNHEY and CDR2 as SVGAGI. Between the trimmed V and J ends, which lost 3 bases and 6 bases, there was a span of 11 bases. The CDR3 is 13 residues long. In DNA, the CDR3 is TGTGCCAGCAGTTATCTCCCCTTGAATGGCTACACCTTC. Translation gives CASSYLPLNGYTF.

The chain recombines TRBV6-6 with TRBJ1-5, with D tentatively TRBD1 (6 bases). CDR3 length: 14 amino acids. The V and J ends lost 3 bases and 4 bases respectively, with 10 bases between them. Germline CDR1 MNHNY, CDR2 SVGAGI (reference sequence). CDR3 sequence: CASSYSGDNQPQHF. CDR3 coding DNA: TGTGCCAGCAGTTATTCAGGGGATAATCAGCCCCAGCATTTT.

The J gene is TRBJ1-1, the V gene TRBV6-4; D call uncertain. Per germline, CDR1 MRHNA and CDR2 SNTAGT. This CDR3 region has 14 residues. V dropped 6 bases and J dropped 3 bases, with 14 bases sitting between them. CDR3 protein: CASRFAPSDTEAFF. CDR3 nucleotide sequence: TGTGCCAGCAGATTTGCACCGAGTGACACTGAAGCTTTCTTT.

The chain joins TRBV6-5 to TRBJ1-1, with 7 bases matching TRBD1. Germline values: CDR1 MNHEY, CDR2 SVGAGI. CDR3 length: 15 residues. Trimming took 6 bases from V and 0 from J; bases not matched to a gene: 7. CDR3 region: CASSPTGTMNTEAFF. The CDR3, as DNA: TGTGCCAGCAGCCCGACAGGGACCATGAACACTGAAGCTTTCTTT.

This clone was seen many times. The V call is TRBV4-1, the J call TRBJ2-7; unclear D gene. Per germline, CDR1 MGHRA and CDR2 YSYEKL. Trimming cost V 0 bases and J 2 bases, with 8 bases left between them. The CDR3 is 14 residues long. The CDR3 DNA sequence: TGCGCCAGCAGCCAAGAGCCAGACCCCTACGAGCAGTACTTC. The encoded protein is CASSQEPDPYEQYF.

The rearrangement joins TRBV29-1 to TRBJ1-1; D is undetermined. Germline assignment: CDR1 SQVTM and CDR2 ANQGSEA. The CDR3 consists of 10 residues. Trimming shortened V by 2 bases and J by 8 bases, and 6 bases separated the two germline ends. In DNA, the CDR3 is TGCAGCGTTGAAATATCCGAAGCTTTCTTT. Residues: CSVEISEAFF. Together with reference TRBV29-1 and TRBJ1-1, the CDR3 gives the full variable domain: SAVISQKPSRDICQRGTSLTIQCQVDSQVTMMFWYRQQPGQSLTLIATANQGSEATYESGFVIDKFPISRPNLTFSTLTVSNMSPEDSSIYLCSVEISEAFFGQGTRLTVV.

In DNA, the CDR3 is TGTGCCAGCAGTTATATCCGGGACAGGGGGCTTGGCTACACCTTC. Its protein product is CASSYIRDRGLGYTF. The chain uses TRBV6-5 and TRBJ1-2, with 12 bases matching TRBD1. Trimming at V came to 3 bases and at J to 7 bases, leaving 6 bases not matched to a gene. CDR3 size: 15 residues. Germline assignment: CDR1 MNHEY and CDR2 SVGAGI.

Only one count was recorded for this clone. The chain carries TRBV6-6 and TRBJ1-2; 7 positions match TRBD1. Germline V gives CDR1 MNHNY, CDR2 SVGAGI (reference sequence). The CDR3 contains 17 residues. Trimming removed 6 bases from V and 0 bases from J; junction bases left unmatched: 13. The CDR3 sequence: CASSRPHSTGANYGYTF. In DNA, the CDR3 is TGTGCCAGCAGCCGACCCCACTCTACAGGGGCTAACTATGGCTACACCTTC.

The chain links TRBV2 to TRBJ1-6; the D gene is possibly TRBD1 (6 bases). CDR1 SNHLY and CDR2 FYNNEI come from the germline V gene. The CDR3 covers 16 residues. V was shortened by 2 bases and J by 5 bases, with 13 bases between the two germline ends. The CDR3 loop reads CASSEIGQGNNSPLHF. DNA of the CDR3: TGTGCCAGCAGTGAAATCGGGCAGGGGAATAATTCACCCCTCCACTTT.

This chain uses TRBV11-1 with TRBJ1-1; D unclear. Per the germline V gene, CDR1 is SGHAT and CDR2 is FQDESV (reference sequence). Trimming left V 3 bases short and J 5 bases short, with 13 bases between. The CDR3 covers 14 residues. The chain's CDR3 is CASSFSEGLTEAFF. CDR3 nucleotide sequence: TGTGCCAGCAGCTTTAGTGAGGGATTGACTGAAGCTTTCTTT.

This sequence joins TRBV20-1 and TRBJ2-1, with 10 positions matching TRBD2. CDR3 length: 11 amino acids. Germline values: CDR1 DFQATT, CDR2 SNEGSKA (reference sequence). V lost 5 bases and J lost 15; bases outside the gene matches: 7. The CDR3 region has the DNA TGCAGTGCTTACCTAGCGGGAGAGAGGTTCTTC. Translated, it gives CSAYLAGERFF.

This CDR3 reads CASSLMGDSGETQYF. The CDR3 DNA reads TGTGCCAGCAGTTTGATGGGGGACTCCGGGGAGACCCAGTACTTC. The rearrangement uses TRBV5-4 and TRBJ2-5; tentative D call: TRBD2 (6 bases). This CDR3 region has 15 residues. Trimming took off 5 bases at V and 5 bases at J, with 19 bases between the two ends. Per the germline V gene, CDR1 is SGHNT and CDR2 is YYREEE (reference sequence).

This chain uses TRBV19 with TRBJ1-6, with 9 bases identical to TRBD1. Unmatched junction bases numbered 17, after V lost 5 bases and J lost 0 bases. The CDR3 spans 21 residues. Germline assignment: CDR1 LNHDA and CDR2 SQIVND (reference sequence). CDR3 residues: CASSPKDRGTGRSSYNSPLHF. CDR3 sequence (DNA): TGTGCCAGTAGTCCGAAAGACCGGGGGACAGGGCGAAGCTCCTATAATTCACCCCTCCACTTT.

V is TRBV4-1 and J is TRBJ1-5, with 9 positions matching TRBD1. CDR3 length equals 15 residues. Germline trimming cut 0 bases from V and 8 bases from J; bases unmatched to any gene: 5. The germline gives CDR1 MGHRA, CDR2 YSYEKL. In DNA form, the CDR3 reads TGCGCCAGCAGCCAAGAGGACAGGGGCATGGAGCCCCAGCATTTT. This codes for CASSQEDRGMEPQHF.

The chain couples TRBV25-1 to TRBJ1-2, with unresolved D. Germline CDR1 is MGHDK and CDR2 is SYGVNS. The CDR3 runs 16 residues. The ends were cut back, 2 bases at V and 0 bases at J, with 13 bases in the middle. The CDR3 DNA reads TGTGCCAGCAGTGAAATGGGCGCGACGTCTAACTATGGCTACACCTTC. Translating it yields CASSEMGATSNYGYTF.

J is TRBJ1-4 and V is TRBV7-9; the D is unclear. Germline loops: CDR1 SEHNR, CDR2 FQNEAQ (reference sequence). V shed 2 bases and J shed 8 bases, with 3 bases lying between them. CDR3 length: 11 amino acids. CDR3 region: CASSLKEKLFF. The CDR3 DNA sequence: TGTGCCAGCAGCTTAAAAGAAAAACTGTTTTTT.

The chain carries TRBV7-9 and TRBJ2-5; TRBD2 is a possible D gene (5 bases). The CDR3 consists of 14 residues. Trimming removed 3 bases at V and 2 bases at J, with 10 bases between. Germline-derived CDR1 and CDR2 are SEHNR and FQNEAQ (reference sequence). CDR3 nucleotide sequence: TGTGCCAGCAGCTTTACGGGGTCTCAAGAGACCCAGTACTTC. It translates to CASSFTGSQETQYF.

This clone was observed a single time. The rearrangement joins TRBV20-1 to TRBJ2-1, with D possibly being TRBD2 (6 bases). CDR1 and CDR2 (germline): DFQATT, SNEGSKA (reference sequence). This CDR3 contains 11 residues. V was cut by 6 bases and J by 8 bases, with 11 bases left in between. The CDR3 spells CSATSVDEQFF. The CDR3 coding sequence is TGCAGTGCGACTAGTGTCGATGAGCAGTTCTTC.

The V call is TRBV7-2, the J call TRBJ1-1, with D possibly being TRBD1 (5 bases). CDR1 is SGHTA and CDR2 is FQGNSA in the germline V gene. The CDR3 sequence is 13 residues long. The germline V and J ends were trimmed by 5 bases and 5 bases, with 12 bases remaining between them. DNA of the CDR3: TGTGCCAGCAGCAACAGACAGAGGACTGAAGCTTTCTTT. Translating it yields CASSNRQRTEAFF.

The chain joins TRBV19 to TRBJ1-5; 7 bases map to TRBD1. The germline V gene has CDR1 LNHDA and CDR2 SQIVND (reference sequence). V shed 6 bases, J shed 3 bases, and the junction held 5 bases outside the gene matches. This CDR3 spans 14 amino acids. This chain's CDR3 is CASSFGQVNQPQHF. The CDR3 DNA is TGTGCCAGTAGCTTCGGACAGGTCAATCAGCCCCAGCATTTT.

The chain couples TRBV6-2 or TRBV6-3 to TRBJ1-3, with D perhaps TRBD1 (5 bases). The V gene's germline CDR1 is MNHEY and CDR2 SVGEGT. The CDR3 extends over 15 amino acids. Trimming took 2 bases from V and 3 from J, leaving 11 bases between them. As DNA, the CDR3 is TGTGCCAGCAGTTACGAAGGGGCCGGTGGAAACACCATATATTTT. Amino acid sequence: CASSYEGAGGNTIYF.

This chain connects TRBV4-1 to TRBJ2-7; D is possibly TRBD2 (5 bases). Germline CDR1 is MGHRA and CDR2 is YSYEKL. V dropped 2 bases and J dropped 3 bases, with 17 bases sitting between them. The CDR3 is 16 residues long. The CDR3 is CASSQIASTGSYEQYF. CDR3 nucleotide sequence: TGCGCCAGCAGCCAAATCGCTTCCACGGGGAGCTACGAGCAGTACTTC.

The chain has TRBV29-1 and TRBJ1-1; D is possibly TRBD1 (5 bases). CDR3 size: 14 residues. V lost 5 bases and J 3 bases, leaving 16 bases between the germline ends. CDR1 and CDR2 (germline): SQVTM, ANQGSEA. CDR3 in DNA: TGCAGCGTTCTCCGGGACTGGGGAGACACTGAAGCTTTCTTT. It is translated as CSVLRDWGDTEAFF. Supplemented by reference TRBV29-1 and TRBJ1-1, the full variable domain reads SAVISQKPSRDICQRGTSLTIQCQVDSQVTMMFWYRQQPGQSLTLIATANQGSEATYESGFVIDKFPISRPNLTFSTLTVSNMSPEDSSIYLCSVLRDWGDTEAFFGQGTRLTVV.

The chain couples TRBV5-1 to TRBJ1-2; the D is unclear. Trimming cost V 7 bases and J 3 bases, with 16 bases left between them. Germline V gives CDR1 SGHRS, CDR2 YFSETQ. This CDR3 spans 14 amino acids. This CDR3 reads CASQPLPEDYGYTF. The CDR3 bases are TGCGCCAGCCAGCCTCTTCCGGAGGACTATGGCTACACCTTC.

The chain joins TRBV6-5 to TRBJ1-2; D uncertain. CDR3 length: 14 amino acids. Germline loops: CDR1 MNHEY, CDR2 SVGAGI. Trimming removed 5 bases from V and 2 bases from J, with 12 bases in between. This chain's CDR3 is CASSRFDSNYGYTF. Here the CDR3 DNA reads TGTGCCAGCAGTCGTTTCGATAGCAACTATGGCTACACCTTC.